A single sample is the source of the 10 T cell receptor beta chains below, sequenced in a study of cytomegalovirus exposure and HLA in healthy donors. PCR was performed using 60 Vbeta and 13 Jbeta primers. Some clones are missing from TCRdb's copy, which holds only in-frame ones; the method was immunoSEQ multiplex PCR. This sample has about 98,000 clones, with approximately 79% found just once. Sequenced input: PBMCs. The receptors were sampled from a male donor in good health and CMV-seronegative.

This chain links TRBV7-2 with TRBJ2-7, with 9 bases aligning to TRBD1. J was trimmed by 3 bases and V by 8 bases; bases with no gene match: 5. In germline, CDR1 is SGHTA, CDR2 FQGNSA. The length of the CDR3 is 13 residues. CDR3 in DNA: TGTGCCAGCTACAGGGGGCCAAGCTACGAGCAGTACTTC. Its protein product is CASYRGPSYEQYF.

This chain links TRBV28 with TRBJ1-5; no firm D call. CDR1 and CDR2 (germline): MDHEN, SYDVKM. V was shortened by 4 bases and J by 6 bases, with 4 bases between the two germline ends. This CDR3 is built from 11 residues. The CDR3 sequence is CASSSGQPQHF. The DNA for the CDR3 is TGTGCCAGCAGTTCAGGTCAGCCCCAGCATTTT. Drawing the rest from reference TRBV28 and TRBJ1-5, the complete variable domain is DVKVTQSSRYLVKRTGEKVFLECVQDMDHENMFWYRQDPGLGLRLIYFSYDVKMKEKGDIPEGYSVSREKKERFSLILESASTNQTSMYLCASSSGQPQHFGDGTRLSIL.

The rearrangement uses TRBV7-9 and TRBJ2-3; D is unclear. V lost 0 bases, J lost 6 bases, and 16 bases lay in between. The CDR3 covers 16 residues. Germline loops: CDR1 SEHNR, CDR2 FQNEAQ (reference sequence). CDR3 sequence: CASSLALSGFRDTQYF. The CDR3 DNA reads as TGTGCCAGCAGCTTAGCGCTGTCGGGTTTTAGGGATACGCAGTATTTT.

In nucleotides, the CDR3 is TGCAGCGTTATCCCCGGAGGAAACTACGAGCAGTACTTC. Residues: CSVIPGGNYEQYF. The chain uses TRBV29-1 and TRBJ2-7; D is perhaps TRBD2 (5 bases). The CDR3 has 13 residues. V lost 5 bases and J lost 3, with 14 bases in between. Per the germline V gene, CDR1 is SQVTM and CDR2 is ANQGSEA.

Note on this clone: An end of the junction does not agree with germline; a read error may underlie this. For the CDR3, the DNA is TGTGCCAGCAGCTCGCTCCGTCTGGGACAGGGGGGCTACGGGGGGCTGTTTTTT. It specifies CASSSLRLGQGGYGGLFF. The J gene is TRBJ2-2, the V gene TRBV5-4, with 11 bases that match TRBD1. The CDR3 length is 18 residues. CDR1 and CDR2 from the germline V gene are SGHNT and YYREEE (reference sequence).

The chain joins TRBV28 to TRBJ1-3; the D is unclear. This CDR3 is built from 14 residues. With 6 bases removed from V and 0 bases from J, the gap between germline ends came to 9 bases. CDR1 is MDHEN and CDR2 is SYDVKM in the germline V gene. The CDR3 is CASRATGSGNTIYF. Here the CDR3 DNA reads TGTGCCAGCAGGGCGACGGGCTCTGGAAACACCATATATTTT.

This sequence joins TRBV29-1 and TRBJ1-6, with 10 bases aligning to TRBD1. Germline assignment: CDR1 SQVTM and CDR2 ANQGSEA. The V segment lost 6 bases and the J segment 10 bases; nucleotides outside the gene matches: 9. The CDR3 has 14 amino acids. The CDR3 DNA is TGCAGCGTGAGGGGGACAGGGGAAACATCACCCCTCCACTTT. Its translation: CSVRGTGETSPLHF.

The rearrangement joins TRBV9 to TRBJ2-2; TRBD1 matches at 8 bases. The CDR3 is 16 amino acids. CDR1 is SGDLS and CDR2 is YYNGEE in the germline V gene. Trimming took 0 bases from V and 7 from J; bases not matched to a gene: 8. The CDR3 here is CASSVGTGKVGGELFF. The DNA of the CDR3 is TGTGCCAGCAGCGTAGGGACAGGGAAGGTGGGCGGGGAGCTGTTTTTT.

This clone was detected only a few times. The chain carries TRBV29-1 and TRBJ2-3, with D perhaps matching TRBD2 (6 bases). The CDR3 extends over 15 amino acids. The V gene's germline CDR1 is SQVTM and CDR2 ANQGSEA. The V and J ends lost 4 bases and 0 bases respectively, with 14 bases between them. The CDR3 DNA reads as TGCAGCGTTGGGGAGCGGGCCCTTAGCACAGATACGCAGTATTTT. Protein: CSVGERALSTDTQYF.

The rearrangement links TRBV7-6 to TRBJ2-2, with D perhaps TRBD1 (6 bases). This CDR3 comprises 15 residues. With 1 base removed from V and 9 bases from J, the gap between germline ends came to 15 bases. CDR1 is SGHVS and CDR2 is FNYEAQ in the germline V gene. CDR3 region: CASSLEAGDLRELFF. The CDR3 DNA reads as TGTGCCAGCAGCTTAGAGGCAGGGGATCTCCGGGAGCTGTTTTTT.